This record concerns one T cell receptor beta chain sequence. Its antigen is unidentified. J was trimmed by 5 bases and V by 1 base; bases with no gene match: 11. CDR1 and CDR2 from the germline V gene are GTSNPN and SVGIG (reference sequence). CDR3 length equals 16 residues. This sample stems from a study of shared clonotypes between healthy human individuals. Study observations and caveats: Since donors were few, the genetic and exposure-history diversity represented was limited. Clonotypes shared by all four donors outscored non-shared clonotypes in generation probability.

The naive CD8 subset, CD45RO-negative cells positively selected for CCR7, excluded terminally differentiated effector memory CD45RA+ cells. As processed by the authors: Without quality scores, immunoSEQ junctional reads could not be filtered like full-length reads. Libraries were prepared by immunoSEQ multiplex PCR; TCRdb keeps only in-frame clonotypes and omits some of them. Clone size and the V and J calls come from that table; the DNA yielded D and trimming. The sample holds roughly 2 million clones; around 96% are singletons and the top ten take about 1.1%. This sequence was found in a man between 18 and 35 years old in good health. Sequenced input: naive CD8+ T cells sorted from blood. The chain carries TRBV30 and TRBJ2-3; TRBD1 aligns across 8 bases. The CDR3 bases are TGTGCCTGGAGTGACCAGGGGGCGACTTGGAGAGATACGCAGTATTTT. Its protein product is CAWSDQGATWRDTQYF.